One and the same sample provided the 31 T cell receptor beta chains below, sequenced in a study of response to subunit inactivated influenza vaccine. Via MiXCR, TCRdb re-called the RT-PCR reads, giving one row per CDR3 protein. The sample contains 650,000 to 700,000 distinct CDR3 sequences, approximately 14% of which appear only once. The sample in question was PBMCs from blood, obtained about 11 days after vaccination. These TCRs come from a man aged 50-59 years who received an inactivated influenza vaccine.

The CDR3 coding sequence is TGTGCCAGCAGTTATTGGGCGGGTGAGCAGTTCTTC. This translates into CASSYWAGEQFF. The rearrangement uses TRBV6-2 or TRBV6-3 and TRBJ2-1; a weak D match, TRBD2 (5 bases). The CDR3 runs 12 residues. The V and J ends lost 3 bases and 9 bases respectively, with 9 bases between them. Germline assignment: CDR1 MNHEY and CDR2 SVGEGT.

This rearrangement joins TRBV7-2 to TRBJ2-1; D might be TRBD1 (6 bases). This CDR3 spans 15 amino acids. Per germline, CDR1 SGHTA and CDR2 FQGNSA. Trimming cost V 0 bases and J 6 bases, with 12 bases left between them. The CDR3 DNA reads as TGTGCCAGCAGCTTAGCGGGGGCCTCATTCAATGAGCAGTTCTTC. Residues: CASSLAGASFNEQFF.

This clonotype was seen at least ten times. The chain carries TRBV11-3 and TRBJ2-3; 7 bases fit TRBD2. Germline assignment: CDR1 SGHNT and CDR2 YENEEA. Germline trimming cut 1 base from V and 4 bases from J; bases unmatched to any gene: 2. The CDR3 extends over 14 amino acids. This CDR3 is CASSLGAGADTQYF. The CDR3 DNA sequence: TGTGCCAGCAGCTTAGGTGCGGGAGCAGATACGCAGTATTTT.

This clonotype appeared a few times. The J gene is TRBJ1-5, the V gene TRBV5-6, with 8 bases aligning to TRBD1. CDR3 length equals 14 residues. Germline-derived CDR1 and CDR2 are SGHDT and YYEEEE. V lost 4 bases and J lost 6; bases outside the gene matches: 6. Written as DNA, the CDR3 is TGTGCCAGCAGCGTCGACAGGGGTCGTCAGCCCCAGCATTTT. This codes for CASSVDRGRQPQHF.

This clonotype was seen more than once but under ten times. The V and J genes are TRBV6-1 and TRBJ2-1; D gene uncertain. The germline CDR1 and CDR2 sequences are MNHNS and SASEGT. The CDR3 loop spans 13 amino acids. The V end was cut by 2 bases, the J end by 6 bases, with 8 bases between. The CDR3 here is CASSERVINEQFF. In DNA form, the CDR3 reads TGTGCCAGCAGTGAAAGGGTTATCAATGAGCAGTTCTTC.

This clonotype occurred many times. V gene TRBV20-1 combines with J gene TRBJ2-3, with 7 bases identical to TRBD1. The CDR3 covers 12 residues. V shed 3 bases, J shed 6 bases, and the junction held 3 bases outside the gene matches. Germline CDR1 reads DFQATT; CDR2 reads SNEGSKA (reference sequence). The CDR3 DNA sequence: TGCAGTGCTAGTACAGGGGTTGATACGCAGTATTTT. Its translation: CSASTGVDTQYF.

This clonotype was detected only a few times. CDR3 sequence: CASSPREAQGSQYF. The CDR3 bases are TGTGCCAGCTCACCCCGGGAGGCCCAGGGGTCCCAGTACTTC. The chain employs TRBV18 and TRBJ2-5; D is perhaps TRBD2 (7 bases). Germline lookup yields CDR1 KGHSH and CDR2 LQKENI. V was cut by 3 bases and J by 9 bases, with 17 bases left in between. This CDR3 has 14 residues.

This clonotype was counted between two and nine times. At one end the junction does not follow the germline gene, possibly because of a read error. The chain joins TRBV20-1 to TRBJ1-5; 11 bases are shared with TRBD1. This CDR3 has 13 residues. The germline gives CDR1 DFQATT, CDR2 SNEGSKA (reference sequence). CDR3 bases: TGCAGTGCCAGAGGGACAGGGGGACAGCCCCAGCATTTT. It specifies CSARGTGGQPQHF.

This clonotype appeared a few times. V and J are TRBV12-3 or TRBV12-4 and TRBJ2-7, with D uncertain. CDR3 length equals 14 residues. Trimming stripped 1 base from V and 4 bases from J, with 11 bases between. This CDR3 is CASSLDSWGYEQYF. In DNA, the CDR3 is TGTGCCAGCAGTTTAGATTCATGGGGATACGAGCAGTACTTC.

This clonotype has just a few counts. An end of the junction does not agree with germline; a read error may underlie this. The V gene is TRBV25-1, the J gene TRBJ1-2, with TRBD1 as a possible D gene (5 bases). The CDR3 spans 12 residues. Germline values: CDR1 MGHDK, CDR2 SYGVNS. The CDR3 region is CASSELGGGHTF. The CDR3, as DNA: TGTGCCAGCAGTGAATTGGGGGGTGGCCACACCTTC.

The chain is built from TRBV3-1 and TRBJ2-1; 7 positions agree with TRBD1. The germline CDR1 and CDR2 sequences are LGHDT and YNNKEL (reference sequence). V gave up 4 bases and J gave up 5 bases; unmatched junction bases: 11. The CDR3 covers 16 residues. The CDR3 loop reads CASSPRTGRLHNEQFF. The CDR3 DNA reads TGTGCCAGCAGCCCACGGACAGGTAGACTCCACAATGAGCAGTTCTTC.

A few counts support this clonotype. This chain joins TRBV2 and TRBJ1-1; perhaps TRBD1 as D (6 bases). In germline, CDR1 is SNHLY, CDR2 FYNNEI. The CDR3 contains 16 residues. Trimming took off 6 bases at V and 0 bases at J, with 17 bases between the two ends. The CDR3: CASSAPRGGMNTEAFF. In nucleotides, the CDR3 is TGTGCCAGCAGCGCCCCCAGGGGCGGAATGAACACTGAAGCTTTCTTT.

In the case of this clonotype: A junction boundary mismatches the germline segment, possibly from a read error. The chain couples TRBV6-1 to TRBJ2-2; perhaps TRBD2 as D (5 bases). Germline V gives CDR1 MNHNS, CDR2 SASEGT. This CDR3 contains 13 residues. In nucleotides, the CDR3 is TGTGGCAGCGTTGAAGGACTGGCCGGGGAGCTGTTTTTT. This encodes CGSVEGLAGELFF.

The J gene is TRBJ2-5, the V gene TRBV12-3 or TRBV12-4; D is undetermined. Trimming removed 3 bases at V and 10 bases at J, with 18 bases between. There are 14 residues in the CDR3. The CDR3 here is CASSFIGDLVDQYF. The CDR3 region has the DNA TGTGCCAGCAGTTTCATAGGCGACCTCGTTGACCAGTACTTC.

This clonotype has a handful of counts. V and J are TRBV12-3 or TRBV12-4 and TRBJ1-6; possible D gene TRBD1, 6 bases. Trimming pared 3 bases from V and 7 bases from J, leaving 10 bases between. The CDR3 covers 14 residues. The CDR3 here is CASSLEGENSPLHF. For the CDR3, the DNA is TGTGCCAGCAGTTTGGAGGGGGAAAATTCACCCCTCCACTTT.

The chain combines TRBV20-1 with TRBJ2-7, with 9 nucleotides matching TRBD2. CDR1 DFQATT and CDR2 SNEGSKA come from the germline V gene (reference sequence). The V gene end was trimmed by 0 bases and the J gene end by 7 bases; junction bases not matched to a gene: 13. The CDR3 consists of 16 residues. The chain's CDR3 is CSARDPRGIAGVEQYF. Here the CDR3 DNA reads TGCAGTGCTAGAGACCCACGGGGAATAGCGGGGGTTGAGCAGTACTTC.

This clonotype showed up just a few times. This chain connects TRBV29-1 to TRBJ2-3, with D possibly being TRBD2 (7 bases). V gave up 1 base and J gave up 2 bases, with 40 bases separating them. The CDR3 is 24 amino acids. The germline CDR1 and CDR2 sequences are SQVTM and ANQGSEA. The CDR3 DNA reads as TGCAGCGTTGAAGGCCCGATGACGGGGGGCCCCCCTATCCATTATGGAGCACCCACAGATACGCAGTATTTT. Translated, it gives CSVEGPMTGGPPIHYGAPTDTQYF.

Note on this clonotype: Being one base from a much bigger clone, this may be a read error. This rearrangement joins TRBV28 to TRBJ2-1; weak D call: TRBD2 (5 bases). The CDR3 is 15 amino acids. Looked up from germline, CDR1 is MDHEN and CDR2 is SYDVKM. V lost 6 bases and J lost 0, with 12 bases in between. The DNA of the CDR3 is TGTGCCAGCAGGAACGGGCGGGCCTCCTACAATGAGCAGTTCTTC. Protein product: CASRNGRASYNEQFF.

This clonotype showed up many times. The chain has TRBV5-1 and TRBJ2-4, with 7 bases lining up with TRBD1. This CDR3 has 15 amino acids. Germline CDR1 SGHRS, CDR2 YFSETQ. Unmatched junction bases numbered 5, after V lost 4 bases and J lost 1 base. CDR3 amino acids: CASSRDSTAKNIQYF. CDR3 sequence (DNA): TGCGCCAGCAGCCGGGACAGTACGGCCAAAAACATTCAGTACTTC.

The chain links TRBV4-1 to TRBJ1-3; a weak D match, TRBD1 (5 bases). The CDR3 has 21 residues. Trimming took 0 bases from V and 3 from J, leaving 27 bases between them. The germline gives CDR1 MGHRA, CDR2 YSYEKL. This CDR3 is CASSQDYASGSGTFLGNTIYF. CDR3 nucleotides: TGCGCCAGCAGCCAAGATTACGCGTCCGGGTCCGGGACTTTTCTTGGAAACACCATATATTTT.

The CDR3 sequence is CASRLQGGPSALHF. The DNA for the CDR3 is TGCGCCAGCAGGCTCCAGGGGGGACCTTCGGCCCTCCACTTT. The chain employs TRBV10-2 and TRBJ1-6, with 7 bases matching TRBD1. With V trimmed by 6 bases and J by 14 bases, 13 bases remained unmatched. Germline V gene data show CDR1 as WSHSY and CDR2 as SAAADI. This CDR3 contains 14 residues.

The chain employs TRBV6-6 and TRBJ1-1, with D unclear. The CDR3 covers 12 residues. Germline assignment: CDR1 MNHNY and CDR2 SVGAGI (reference sequence). The V gene lost 2 bases and the J gene lost 6 bases, with 7 bases spanning the gap. In DNA form, the CDR3 reads TGTGCCAGCAGTTACACGCGGGCTGAAGCTTTCTTT. This codes for CASSYTRAEAFF.

The genes are TRBV7-6 and TRBJ2-3; TRBD2 agrees at 11 bases. There are 16 residues in the CDR3. CDR1 and CDR2 from the germline V gene are SGHVS and FNYEAQ. The V segment lost 2 bases and the J segment 0 bases; nucleotides outside the gene matches: 1. The CDR3 spells CASSLPSGGSTDTQYF. DNA of the CDR3: TGTGCCAGCAGCTTACCTAGCGGGGGGAGCACAGATACGCAGTATTTT. Together with reference TRBV7-6 and TRBJ2-3, the CDR3 gives the full variable domain: GAGVSQSPRYKVTKRGQDVALRCDPISGHVSLYWYRQALGQGPEFLTYFNYEAQQDKSGLPNDRFSAERPEGSISTLTIQRTEQRDSAMYRCASSLPSGGSTDTQYFGPGTRLTVL.

This clonotype has only a few counts. The chain combines TRBV29-1 with TRBJ1-3, with 8 bases fitting TRBD1. Germline V CDR1 and CDR2: SQVTM, ANQGSEA. The CDR3 is made up of 14 amino acids. Losses at the gene ends were 0 bases for V and 15 bases for J; bases not matched to a gene: 13. DNA for the CDR3: TGCAGCGTTGAAGATCGAGCAGGGGGCGGGGAAGAATATTTT. It is translated as CSVEDRAGGGEEYF.

Turning to this clonotype: Compared with germline, one end of the junction differs, possibly owing to a read error. The rearrangement joins TRBV9 to TRBJ2-2, with D possibly matching TRBD2 (5 bases). This CDR3 comprises 15 residues. Germline loops: CDR1 SGDLS, CDR2 YYNGEE. This chain's CDR3 is CASSVESVWAGELLF. CDR3 nucleotide sequence: TGTGCCAGCAGCGTAGAGAGTGTGTGGGCCGGGGAGCTGTTGTTT.

The chain carries TRBV20-1 and TRBJ2-7; 8 bases are a match to TRBD1. The CDR3 consists of 16 residues. Unmatched junction bases numbered 16, after V lost 4 bases and J lost 5 bases. The germline V gene has CDR1 DFQATT and CDR2 SNEGSKA (reference sequence). The CDR3 is CSAKNQGALGGNEQYF. The CDR3 DNA reads TGCAGTGCTAAAAACCAGGGGGCCTTAGGGGGTAACGAGCAGTACTTC.

V gene TRBV4-1 combines with J gene TRBJ2-1; 7 nucleotides agree with TRBD2. J was trimmed by 4 bases and V by 3 bases; bases with no gene match: 12. From germline, CDR1 is MGHRA and CDR2 YSYEKL. The CDR3 consists of 17 residues. Here the CDR3 DNA reads TGCGCCAGCAGCCAGACATTCGGGGGGTCGCGTTACAATGAGCAGTTCTTC. Residues: CASSQTFGGSRYNEQFF.

V usage is TRBV4-1 and J usage is TRBJ2-3; TRBD2 is a possible D gene (6 bases). Germline-derived CDR1 and CDR2 are MGHRA and YSYEKL. There are 15 residues in the CDR3. V was trimmed by 0 bases and J by 6 bases, leaving 13 bases between them. CDR3: CASSQDELAGDTQYF. CDR3 nucleotide sequence: TGCGCCAGCAGCCAAGATGAACTAGCAGGGGATACGCAGTATTTT.

In this sample, this clonotype turned up a few times. The chain combines TRBV19 with TRBJ2-1, with D uncertain. Germline values: CDR1 LNHDA, CDR2 SQIVND (reference sequence). The CDR3 covers 13 residues. Trimming took off 8 bases at V and 0 bases at J, with 8 bases between the two ends. The CDR3 sequence is CASAMSSYNEQFF. The CDR3 bases are TGTGCCAGTGCCATGAGCTCCTACAATGAGCAGTTCTTC.

The rearrangement uses TRBV5-5 and TRBJ1-5; TRBD1 matches 10 bases. After removal of 4 bases from V and 4 bases from J, the junction contained 5 bases not matched to a gene. This CDR3 is 15 amino acids long. CDR1 is SGHKS and CDR2 is YYEKEE in the germline V gene (reference sequence). The CDR3 spells CASSRTGGENQPQHF. CDR3 coding DNA: TGTGCCAGCAGCCGGACAGGGGGAGAAAATCAGCCCCAGCATTTT.

This clonotype appeared a few times. The chain combines TRBV4-3 with TRBJ2-1; D call uncertain. The CDR3 is 14 amino acids. Germline CDR1 and CDR2: LGHNA and YSLEER. Trimming stripped 0 bases from V and 7 bases from J, with 10 bases between. The DNA of the CDR3 is TGCGCCAGCAGCCAAGATAGTTTGGGTAATGAGCAGTTCTTC. This translates into CASSQDSLGNEQFF.